This entry describes one T cell receptor (beta chain). The antigen is not known. The assay was immunoSEQ multiplex PCR, and TCRdb's table has in-frame clones only and misses some. The data contain tens of thousands of clones, roughly 79% of them singletons. These data belong to a study of a mutant IDH1 vaccine in newly diagnosed glioma. As for the study in general: Mean patient age was about 40 years; 62.5% were male and around 40% female. Whole-study results and caveats: Of all patients, nearly 95% showed vaccine-induced immune responses.

Time point in this sample: week 35, safety follow-up. Each vaccine dose was 300 ug of mutant IDH1 20-mer peptide, with topical imiquimod. This specimen was PBMCs, taken from a glioma patient whose treatment included an IDH1 peptide vaccine. The clonotype was recovered from a woman between 40 and 55 years old with glioma. Some clones in this sample may be carry-over from other donors' samples.

The CDR3 protein is CASSPGPYEKLFF. The CDR3 DNA reads TGTGCCAGCAGCCCTGGCCCCTATGAAAAACTGTTTTTT. The chain couples TRBV4-2 to TRBJ1-4; D is ambiguous. CDR3 length equals 13 residues. The germline gives CDR1 LGHNA, CDR2 YNFKEQ. Between the trimmed V and J ends, which lost 4 bases and 6 bases, there was a span of 9 bases.